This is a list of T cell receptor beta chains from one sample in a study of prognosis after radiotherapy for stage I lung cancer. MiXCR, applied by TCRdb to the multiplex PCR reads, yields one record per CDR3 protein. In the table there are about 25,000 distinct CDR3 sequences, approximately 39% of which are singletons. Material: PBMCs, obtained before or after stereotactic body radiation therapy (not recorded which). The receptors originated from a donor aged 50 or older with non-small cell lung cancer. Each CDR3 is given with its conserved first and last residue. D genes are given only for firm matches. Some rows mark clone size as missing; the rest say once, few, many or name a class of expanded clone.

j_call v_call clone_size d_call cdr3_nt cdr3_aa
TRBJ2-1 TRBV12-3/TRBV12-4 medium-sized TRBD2 TGTGCCAGCAGTTTCTACGGGACTAGCGGGAGGGACGGGCAGTTCTTC CASSFYGTSGRDGQFF
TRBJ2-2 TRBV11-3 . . TGTGCCAGCAGCCCTGGTACGGAAAACACCGTGGAGCTGCTTTTT CASSPGTENTVELLF
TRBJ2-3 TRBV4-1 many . TGCGCCAGCAGCCAAGATATGGCTTATACGCAGTATTTT CASSQDMAYTQYF
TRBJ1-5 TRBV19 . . TGTGCCAGTAGTATAGGCAGGGGAGGCAATCAGCCTCAGCATTTT CASSIGRGGNQPQHF
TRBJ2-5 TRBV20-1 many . TGCAGTGCTAGAGATTGGCAGAAGCAAGAGACCCAGTACTTC CSARDWQKQETQYF
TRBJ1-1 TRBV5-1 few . TGCGCCAGCAGCTTGTTTGGGGGGAACACTGAAGCTTTCTTT CASSLFGGNTEAFF
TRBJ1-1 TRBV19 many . TGTGCCAGTAGTGGGTTGAGCACTGAAGCTTTCTTT CASSGLSTEAFF
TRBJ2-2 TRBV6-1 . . TGTGCCAGCAGCAACAGGGTCCCGAACACCGGGGAGCTGTTTTTT CASSNRVPNTGELFF
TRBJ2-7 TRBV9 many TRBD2 TGTGCCAGCAGCGTAGCTAGCGGGGGCTACGAGCAGTACTTC CASSVASGGYEQYF
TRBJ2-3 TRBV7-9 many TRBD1 TGTGCCAGCAGCTCGCAGGGGGCGCCGGGCACAGATACGCAGTATTTT CASSSQGAPGTDTQYF
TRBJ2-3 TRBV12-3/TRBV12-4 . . TGTGCCAGCAGTATCGAGGGCGGCAGCACAGATACGCAGTATTTT CASSIEGGSTDTQYF
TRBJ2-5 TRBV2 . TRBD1 TGTGCCATCAGTGAACAGGGACAGGGGGGCGGGACCCAGTACTTC CAISEQGQGGGTQYF
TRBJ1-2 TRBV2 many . TGTGCCAGCAGAAGGAGTACAGCCAATTCAAGCTACACCTTC CASRRSTANSSYTF
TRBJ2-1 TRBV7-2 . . TGTGCCAGCAGCCGAAGCTCGGAAAGGCAGTTCTTC CASSRSSERQFF
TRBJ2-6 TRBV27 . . TGTGCCAGCAGCACAGGGGCCAACGTCCTGACTTTC CASSTGANVLTF
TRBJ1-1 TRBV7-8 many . TGTGCCAGCAGCTTCGCGCCCCAGGCGGAGTGGGCTTTCTTT CASSFAPQAEWAFF
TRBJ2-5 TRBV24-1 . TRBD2 TGTGCCACCAGTGATCCGACTAGCGGGAGGGCGGAGTCCCGGTACTTC CATSDPTSGRAESRYF
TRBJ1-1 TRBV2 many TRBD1 TGTGCCAGCAGTTGGGACAGGGGATTCTCGAACACTGAAGCTTTCTTT CASSWDRGFSNTEAFF
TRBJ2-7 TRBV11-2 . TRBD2 TGTGCCAGCAGCTCCTGGACTAGCGTCTACGAGCAGTACTTC CASSSWTSVYEQYF
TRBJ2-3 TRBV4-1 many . TGCGCCAGCAGCCAGCGCGGGGCCGGAACGCAGTATTTT CASSQRGAGTQYF
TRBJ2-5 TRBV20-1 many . TGCAGTGCTAGAGGACAGAACCAAGAGACCCAGTACTTC CSARGQNQETQYF
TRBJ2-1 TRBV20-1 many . TGCAGTGCAAATAAGGGGAGTTTGGATGAGCAGTTCTTC CSANKGSLDEQFF
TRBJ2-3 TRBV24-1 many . TGTGCCACCAGTTTGGAAGCAGATACGCAGTATTTT CATSLEADTQYF
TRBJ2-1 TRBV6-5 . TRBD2 TGTGCCAGCAGTTACTCAAAGACTAGCGGGACGCACCCCAATGAGCAGTTCTTC CASSYSKTSGTHPNEQFF
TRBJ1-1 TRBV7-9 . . TGTGCCAGCAGTCCCTTCCAGGGCATGAACACCGAAGCTTTCTTT CASSPFQGMNTEAFF
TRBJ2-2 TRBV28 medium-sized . TGTGCCAGCAGTTTGGAGACAGACACGAACACCGGGGAGCTGTTTTTT CASSLETDTNTGELFF
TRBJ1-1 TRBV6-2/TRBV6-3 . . TGTGCCAGCAGCCAAACAGGGTTGGGCACTGGAGCTTTCTTT CASSQTGLGTGAFF
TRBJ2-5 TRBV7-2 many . TGTGCCAGCAGCTTCGGTGCGAAGACCCAGTACTTC CASSFGAKTQYF
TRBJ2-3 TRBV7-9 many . TGTGCCAGCAGCAGAAGCACAGATACGCAGTATTTT CASSRSTDTQYF
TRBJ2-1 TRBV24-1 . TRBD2 TGTGCCACCTCTAGCGGTATAGGCGATGAGCAGTCCTTC CATSSGIGDEQSF
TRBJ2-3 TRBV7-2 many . TGTGCCAGCAGCTTAGTTCACAGCACAGATACGCAGTATTTT CASSLVHSTDTQYF
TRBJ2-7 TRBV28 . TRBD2 TGTGCCAGCAGCTTTAGCGGGAGGGCACCTCCGGAGCAGTACTTC CASSFSGRAPPEQYF
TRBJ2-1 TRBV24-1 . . TGTGCCACCAGTTTGGGGGGGACATGTGGATTGGGTGAGCATTTCTTC CATSLGGTCGLGEHFF
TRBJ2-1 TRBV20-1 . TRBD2 TGCAGTCCAACAGCGGGAGAACCCAATGAGCAGTTCTTC CSPTAGEPNEQFF
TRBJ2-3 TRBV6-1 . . TGTGCCAGCAGTCCGGTACTTTCAGGCAATCAGCCCCAGTATTTT CASSPVLSGNQPQYF
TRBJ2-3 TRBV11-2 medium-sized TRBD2 TGTGCCAGCAGCTTAGCTTGGGCTAGCGGGAGAAAAACAGATACGCAGTATTTT CASSLAWASGRKTDTQYF
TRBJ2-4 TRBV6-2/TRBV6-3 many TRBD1 TGTGCCAGCAGCGGGGACAGACTAAACATTCAGTACTTC CASSGDRLNIQYF
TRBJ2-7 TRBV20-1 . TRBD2 TGCAGTGCTTGGGGACTAGCGTGGACCTACGAGCAGTACTTC CSAWGLAWTYEQYF
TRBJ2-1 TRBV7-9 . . TGTGCCAGCAGGCGTTTTAGCTCCTACAATGAGCAGTTCTTC CASRRFSSYNEQFF
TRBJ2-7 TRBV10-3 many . TGTGCCATCAGTGATCCCACCACAACCAGGGATCTTTACGAGCAGTACTTC CAISDPTTTRDLYEQYF
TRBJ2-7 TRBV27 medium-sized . TGTGCCAGCAGCCGAACAGGGTACGAGCAGTACTTC CASSRTGYEQYF
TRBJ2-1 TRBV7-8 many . TGTGCCAGCAGCTTAATGGCAGCACTCAATGAGCAGTTCTTC CASSLMAALNEQFF
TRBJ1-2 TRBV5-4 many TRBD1 TGTGCCAGCAGGGTGATGGGGACAGGGTATGATGGCTACACCTTC CASRVMGTGYDGYTF
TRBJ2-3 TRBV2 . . TGTGCCAGCAGTTACCGCTTCCAGTGTGATACGCAGTATTTT CASSYRFQCDTQYF
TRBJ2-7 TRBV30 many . TGTGCCTGGAGTGTACAGCAAGGAGGGCCCATAGCTAAGCAGTACTTC CAWSVQQGGPIAKQYF
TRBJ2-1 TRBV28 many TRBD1 TGTGCCAGCACCGTACAGGGGTCCGATGAGCAGTTCTTC CASTVQGSDEQFF
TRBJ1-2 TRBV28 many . TGTGCCAGCAGTTTGCCCAGGGCGAACGACTATGGCTACACCTTC CASSLPRANDYGYTF
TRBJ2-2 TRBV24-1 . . TGTGCCACCAGTTGGGCATGGGATGGCGGGGAGCTGTTTTTT CATSWAWDGGELFF
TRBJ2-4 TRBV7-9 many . TGTGCCAGCAGCTTAGCGGGGGGGCCCCTTGACATTCAGTACTTC CASSLAGGPLDIQYF
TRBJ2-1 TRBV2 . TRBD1 TGTGCCAGCAGCTCTACCGTGACAGGGAACAATGAGCAGTTCTTC CASSSTVTGNNEQFF
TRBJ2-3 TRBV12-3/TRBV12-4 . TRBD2 TGTGCCAGCAGTCACGCGGGGGGAGGCACAGATACGCAGTATTTT CASSHAGGGTDTQYF
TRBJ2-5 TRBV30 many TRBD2 TGTGCCTGGAGTGTTTACGGGACTAGCGGGAGCAAAGAGACCCAGTACTTC CAWSVYGTSGSKETQYF
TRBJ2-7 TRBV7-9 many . TGTGCCAGCAGCTTTTCATACAAGTCCTACGAGCAGTACTTC CASSFSYKSYEQYF
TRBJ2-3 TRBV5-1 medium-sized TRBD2 TGCGCCAGCAGCTTGTGGACTAGTGGAACAGATACGCAGTATTTT CASSLWTSGTDTQYF
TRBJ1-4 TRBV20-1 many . TGCAGTGCTAGAGACCCGGGGAGGGCTAGTGAAAAACTGTTTTTT CSARDPGRASEKLFF
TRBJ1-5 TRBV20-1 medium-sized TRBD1 TGCAGTGCTAGAGATCTCAGGGGGGTCAGACGGCCCCAGCATTTT CSARDLRGVRRPQHF
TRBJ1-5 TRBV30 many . TGTGCCTGGATGAAGCCTTATAGCAATCAGCCCCAGCATTTT CAWMKPYSNQPQHF
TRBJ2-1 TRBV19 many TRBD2 TGTGCCAGTAGTATAGGGACTAGCGGTAATGAGCAGTTCTTC CASSIGTSGNEQFF
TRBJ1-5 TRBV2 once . TGTGCCAGCAGTTCCCGCTCGGTACAGGTGGCTTGGCAGCCCCAGCATTTT CASSSRSVQVAWQPQHF
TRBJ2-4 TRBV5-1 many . TGCGCCAGCAGCTTGGCGCTAGCTGAAACGATTCAGTACTTC CASSLALAETIQYF